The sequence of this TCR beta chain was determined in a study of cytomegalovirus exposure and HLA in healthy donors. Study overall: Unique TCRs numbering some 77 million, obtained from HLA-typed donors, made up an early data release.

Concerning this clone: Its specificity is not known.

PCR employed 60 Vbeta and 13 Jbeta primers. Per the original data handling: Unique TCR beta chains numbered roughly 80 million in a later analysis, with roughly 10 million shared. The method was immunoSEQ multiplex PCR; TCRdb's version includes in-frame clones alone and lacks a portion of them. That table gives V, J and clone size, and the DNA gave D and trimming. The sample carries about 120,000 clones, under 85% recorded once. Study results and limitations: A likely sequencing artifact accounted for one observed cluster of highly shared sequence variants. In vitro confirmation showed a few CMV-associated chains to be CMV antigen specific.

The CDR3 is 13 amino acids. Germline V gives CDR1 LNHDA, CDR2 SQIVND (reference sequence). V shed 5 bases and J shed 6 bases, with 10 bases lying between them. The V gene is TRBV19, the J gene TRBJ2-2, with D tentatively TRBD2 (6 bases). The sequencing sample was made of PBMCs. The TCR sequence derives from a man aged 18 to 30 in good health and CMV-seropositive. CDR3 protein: CASSWGESGELFF. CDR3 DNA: TGTGCCAGTAGTTGGGGGGAGTCCGGGGAGCTGTTTTTT.